The T cell receptor (beta chain) under discussion was sequenced for a study of T cells in Graves' hyperthyroidism and ophthalmopathy. Germline lookup yields CDR1 SGDLS and CDR2 YYNGEE. V was clipped by 4 bases and J by 7 bases, with 13 bases between them. CDR3 size: 13 residues. The CDR3 regions of TCR beta were amplified from RNA transcripts. The HTBI set primed first-round TCR CDR3 RT-PCR. MiXCR, run by TCRdb on the multiplex PCR reads, gives a single entry per CDR3 protein. Among over 400,000 distinct CDR3 sequences listed, roughly 15% were seen once. This clonotype was found many times. This clonotype was obtained from a man younger than 30 with Graves' ophthalmopathy. Material: blood. This chain links TRBV9 with TRBJ2-3; D assignment may be TRBD1 or TRBD2 (5 bases each). Here the CDR3 DNA reads TGTGCCAGCAGCCCTCCCCCGGGGCATACGCAGTATTTT. Translation gives CASSPPPGHTQYF.